The T cell receptor beta chain described here comes from a study of cytomegalovirus exposure and HLA in healthy donors. General study points: Analysis performed later found 15,000 or so TCR beta sequences associated with HLA alleles at 0.05 false discovery rate. Later analysis revealed greater clonal expansion in HLA-associated TCR beta chains than in equally common others.

Germline-derived CDR1 and CDR2 are KGHSH and LQKENI. Trimming removed 3 bases from V and 2 bases from J, with 17 bases in between. This CDR3 is built from 16 residues. The PCR contained 60 Vbeta and 13 Jbeta primers. Some clones are missing from TCRdb's copy, which holds only in-frame ones; the method was immunoSEQ multiplex PCR. The sample's table shows over 45,000 clones. For this clone: Its antigen is currently unknown.

The sequencing sample was made of PBMCs. The gene calls are TRBV18 and TRBJ2-7, with D possibly matching TRBD2 (6 bases). The source of this sequence is a woman younger than 30 in good health and CMV-seronegative. CDR3 sequence reads: CASSPQQRASAYEQYF. The CDR3 region has the DNA TGTGCCAGCTCACCTCAACAGCGGGCGAGCGCCTACGAGCAGTACTTC.